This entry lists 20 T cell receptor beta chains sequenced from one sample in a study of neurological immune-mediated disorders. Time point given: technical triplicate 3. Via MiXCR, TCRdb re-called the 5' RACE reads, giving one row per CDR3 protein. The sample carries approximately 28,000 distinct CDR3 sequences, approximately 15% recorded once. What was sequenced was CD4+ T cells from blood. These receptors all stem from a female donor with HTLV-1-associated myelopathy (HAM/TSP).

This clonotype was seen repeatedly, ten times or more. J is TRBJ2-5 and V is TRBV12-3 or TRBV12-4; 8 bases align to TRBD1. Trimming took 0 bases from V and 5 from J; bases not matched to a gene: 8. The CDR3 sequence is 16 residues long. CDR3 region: CASSLAPGQGTETQYF. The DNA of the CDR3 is TGTGCCAGCAGTTTAGCGCCCGGACAGGGTACGGAGACCCAGTACTTC.

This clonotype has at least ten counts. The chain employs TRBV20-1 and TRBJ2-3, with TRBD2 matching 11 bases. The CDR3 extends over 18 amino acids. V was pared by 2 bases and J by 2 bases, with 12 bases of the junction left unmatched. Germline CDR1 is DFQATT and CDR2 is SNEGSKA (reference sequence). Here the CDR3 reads CSARPPLRGLAATDTQYF. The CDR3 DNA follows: TGCAGTGCTAGACCCCCTCTGAGGGGACTAGCGGCCACAGATACGCAGTATTTT.

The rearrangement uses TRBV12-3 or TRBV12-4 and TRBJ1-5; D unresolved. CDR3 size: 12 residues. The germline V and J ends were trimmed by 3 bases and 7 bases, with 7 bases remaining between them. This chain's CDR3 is CASSLAWQPQHF. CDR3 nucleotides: TGTGCCAGCAGTTTGGCTTGGCAGCCCCAGCATTTT.

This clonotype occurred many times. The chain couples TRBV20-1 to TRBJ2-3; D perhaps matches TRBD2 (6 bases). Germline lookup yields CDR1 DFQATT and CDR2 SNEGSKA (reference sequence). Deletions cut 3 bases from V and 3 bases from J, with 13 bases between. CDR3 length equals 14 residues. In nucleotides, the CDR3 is TGCAGTGCTAGGGTTTTCGCGGGAACAGATACGCAGTATTTT. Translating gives CSARVFAGTDTQYF.

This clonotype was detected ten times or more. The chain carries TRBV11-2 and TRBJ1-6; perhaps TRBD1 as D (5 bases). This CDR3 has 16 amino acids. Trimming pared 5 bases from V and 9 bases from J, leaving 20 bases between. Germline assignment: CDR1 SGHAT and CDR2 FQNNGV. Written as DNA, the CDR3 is TGTGCCAGCAGCCATAACAGGCCTCGAGTCGGTTCACCCCTCCACTTT. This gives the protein CASSHNRPRVGSPLHF. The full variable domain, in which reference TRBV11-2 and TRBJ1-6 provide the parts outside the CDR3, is EAGVAQSPRYKIIEKRQSVAFWCNPISGHATLYWYQQILGQGPKLLIQFQNNGVVDDSQLPKDRFSAERLKGVDSTLKIQPAKLEDSAVYLCASSHNRPRVGSPLHFGNGTRLTVT.

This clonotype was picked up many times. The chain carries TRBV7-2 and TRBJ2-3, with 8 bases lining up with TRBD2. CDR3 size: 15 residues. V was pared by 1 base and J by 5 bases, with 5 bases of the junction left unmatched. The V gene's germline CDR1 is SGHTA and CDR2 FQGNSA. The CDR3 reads CASSLEGLDGDTQYF. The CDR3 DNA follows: TGTGCCAGCAGCTTAGAGGGACTAGATGGAGATACGCAGTATTTT.

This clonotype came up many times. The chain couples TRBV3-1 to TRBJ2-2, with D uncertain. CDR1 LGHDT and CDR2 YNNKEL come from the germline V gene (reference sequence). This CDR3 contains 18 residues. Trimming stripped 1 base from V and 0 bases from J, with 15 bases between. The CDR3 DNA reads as TGTGCCAGCAGCCAAGTCAATCAAGGTTATACGAACACCGGGGAGCTGTTTTTT. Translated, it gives CASSQVNQGYTNTGELFF.

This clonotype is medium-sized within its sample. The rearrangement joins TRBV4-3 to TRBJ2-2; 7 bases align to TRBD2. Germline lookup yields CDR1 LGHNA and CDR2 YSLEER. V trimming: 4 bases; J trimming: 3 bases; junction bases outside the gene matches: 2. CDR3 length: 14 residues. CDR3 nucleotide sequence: TGCGCCAGCAGCCTTGCGGGGGACACCGGGGAGCTGTTTTTT. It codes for CASSLAGDTGELFF.

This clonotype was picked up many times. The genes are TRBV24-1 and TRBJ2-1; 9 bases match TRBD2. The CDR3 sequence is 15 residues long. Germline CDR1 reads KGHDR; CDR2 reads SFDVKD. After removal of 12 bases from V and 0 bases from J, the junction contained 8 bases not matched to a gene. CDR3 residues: CAAGGASGSYNEQFF. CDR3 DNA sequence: TGTGCCGCGGGGGGGGCTAGCGGCTCCTACAATGAGCAGTTCTTC.

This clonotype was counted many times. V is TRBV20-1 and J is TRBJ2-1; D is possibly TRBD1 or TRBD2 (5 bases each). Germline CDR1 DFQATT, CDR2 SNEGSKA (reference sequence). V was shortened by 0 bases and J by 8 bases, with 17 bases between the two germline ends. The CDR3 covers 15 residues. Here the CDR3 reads CSARDPGTLSDEQFF. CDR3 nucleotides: TGCAGTGCTAGAGATCCAGGGACCCTGAGTGATGAGCAGTTCTTC.

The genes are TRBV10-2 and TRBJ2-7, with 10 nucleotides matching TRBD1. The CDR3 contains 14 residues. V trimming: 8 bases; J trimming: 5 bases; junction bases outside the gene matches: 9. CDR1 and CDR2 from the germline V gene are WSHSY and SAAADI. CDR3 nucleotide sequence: TGCGCCAGCGAAACCGGGACAGGGGTTCACGAGCAGTACTTC. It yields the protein CASETGTGVHEQYF.

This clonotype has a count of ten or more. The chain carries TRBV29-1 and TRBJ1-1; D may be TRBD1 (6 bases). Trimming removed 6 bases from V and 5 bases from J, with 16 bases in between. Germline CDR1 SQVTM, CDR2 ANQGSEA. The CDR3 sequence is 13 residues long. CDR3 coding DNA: TGCAGCGTGCCTAAGGGGGGGTGGACTGAAGCTTTCTTT. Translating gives CSVPKGGWTEAFF.

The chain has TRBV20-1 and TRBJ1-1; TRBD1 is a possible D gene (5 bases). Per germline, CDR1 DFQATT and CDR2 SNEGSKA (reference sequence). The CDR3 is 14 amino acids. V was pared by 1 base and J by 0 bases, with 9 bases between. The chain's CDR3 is CSARAGLMNTEAFF. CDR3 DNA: TGCAGTGCTAGAGCGGGACTTATGAACACTGAAGCTTTCTTT.

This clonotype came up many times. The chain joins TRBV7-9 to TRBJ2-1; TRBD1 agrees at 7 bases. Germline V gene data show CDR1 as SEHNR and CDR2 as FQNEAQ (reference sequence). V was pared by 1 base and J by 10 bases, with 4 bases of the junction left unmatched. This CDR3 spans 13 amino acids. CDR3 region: CASSLVGGDEQFF. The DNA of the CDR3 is TGTGCCAGCAGCTTAGTAGGGGGCGACGAGCAGTTCTTC. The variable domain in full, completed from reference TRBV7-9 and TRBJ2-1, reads DTGVSQNPRHKITKRGQNVTFRCDPISEHNRLYWYRQTLGQGPEFLTYFQNEAQLEKSRLLSDRFSAERPKGSFSTLEIQRTEQGDSAMYLCASSLVGGDEQFFGPGTRLTVL.

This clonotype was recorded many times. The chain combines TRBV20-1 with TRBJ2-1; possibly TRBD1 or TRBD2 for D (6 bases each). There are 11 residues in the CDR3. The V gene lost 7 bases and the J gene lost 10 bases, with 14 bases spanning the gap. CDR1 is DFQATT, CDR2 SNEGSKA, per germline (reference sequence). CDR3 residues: CSVWRGREQFF. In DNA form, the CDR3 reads TGCAGTGTATGGAGGGGGAGGGAGCAGTTCTTC.

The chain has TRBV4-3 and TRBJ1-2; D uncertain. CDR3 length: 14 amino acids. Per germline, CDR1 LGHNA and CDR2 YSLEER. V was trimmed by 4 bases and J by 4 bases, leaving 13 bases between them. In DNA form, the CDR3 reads TGCGCCAGCAGCCGGAGTGACGTCGGCTATGGCTACACCTTC. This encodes CASSRSDVGYGYTF.

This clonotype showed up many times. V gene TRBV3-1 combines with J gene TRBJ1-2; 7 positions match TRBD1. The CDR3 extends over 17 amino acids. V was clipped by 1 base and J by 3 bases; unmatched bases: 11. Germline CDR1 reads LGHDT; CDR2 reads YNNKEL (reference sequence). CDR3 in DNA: TGTGCCAGCAGCCAAGCGACAGGGAGAAGAGCAGACTATGGCTACACCTTC. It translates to CASSQATGRRADYGYTF.

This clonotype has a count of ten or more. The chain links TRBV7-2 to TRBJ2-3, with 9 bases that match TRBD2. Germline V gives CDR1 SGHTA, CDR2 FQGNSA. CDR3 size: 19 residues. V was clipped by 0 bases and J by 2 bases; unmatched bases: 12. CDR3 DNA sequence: TGTGCCAGCAGCTTAGCAGGCGGGGATAGCGGGGGTTACACAGATACGCAGTATTTT. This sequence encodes CASSLAGGDSGGYTDTQYF.

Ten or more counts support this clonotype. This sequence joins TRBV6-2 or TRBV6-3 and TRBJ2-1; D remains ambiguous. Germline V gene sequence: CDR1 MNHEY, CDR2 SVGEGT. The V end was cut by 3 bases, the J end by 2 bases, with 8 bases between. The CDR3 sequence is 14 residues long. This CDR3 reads CASSYWHPYNEQFF. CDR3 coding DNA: TGTGCCAGCAGTTATTGGCATCCCTACAATGAGCAGTTCTTC.

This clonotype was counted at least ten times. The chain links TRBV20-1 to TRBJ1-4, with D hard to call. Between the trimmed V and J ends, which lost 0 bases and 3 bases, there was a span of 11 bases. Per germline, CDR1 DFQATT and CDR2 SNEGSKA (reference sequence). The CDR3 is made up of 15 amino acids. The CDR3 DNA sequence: TGCAGTGCTAGAGATTTTGGTCAGTCTAATGAAAAACTGTTTTTT. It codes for CSARDFGQSNEKLFF.